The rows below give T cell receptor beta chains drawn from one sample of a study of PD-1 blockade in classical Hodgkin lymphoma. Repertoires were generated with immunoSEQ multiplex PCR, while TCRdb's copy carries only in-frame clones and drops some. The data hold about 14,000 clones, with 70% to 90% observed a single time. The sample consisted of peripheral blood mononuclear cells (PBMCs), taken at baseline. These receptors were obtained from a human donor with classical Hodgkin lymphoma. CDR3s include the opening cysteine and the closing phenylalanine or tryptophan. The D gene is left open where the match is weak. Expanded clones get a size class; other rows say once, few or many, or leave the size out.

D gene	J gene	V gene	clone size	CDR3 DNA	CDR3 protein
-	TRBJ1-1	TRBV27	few	TGTGCCAGCAGTTTGGCGTCGTACACTGAAGCTTTCTTT	CASSLASYTEAFF
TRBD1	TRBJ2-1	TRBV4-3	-	TGCGCCAGCAGCCAAGGGCAGGGGGCCTACAATGAGCAGTTCTTC	CASSQGQGAYNEQFF
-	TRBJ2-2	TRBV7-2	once	TGTGCCAGCAGTGAATCTTCGTTAGGAGGCGTCGACACCGGGGAGCTGTTTTTT	CASSESSLGGVDTGELFF
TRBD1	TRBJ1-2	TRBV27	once	TGTGCCAGTGGCCGGGACAGGGACTTCTATGGCTACACCTTC	CASGRDRDFYGYTF
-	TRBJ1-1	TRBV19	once	TGTGCCAGTAGTATAGAACACTCCCGAAGTACTGAAGCTTTCTTT	CASSIEHSRSTEAFF
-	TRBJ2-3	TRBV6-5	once	TGTGCCAGCAGTTACTCGGCAGGGGCATCTGATACGCAGTATTTT	CASSYSAGASDTQYF
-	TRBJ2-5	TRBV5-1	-	TGCGCCAGCAGCTTGGGCTTACAGGCAGTGGAGACCCAGTACTTC	CASSLGLQAVETQYF
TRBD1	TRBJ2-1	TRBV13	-	TGTGCCAGCAGCTCGGACAGGGTGATCCATGAGCAGTTCTTC	CASSSDRVIHEQFF
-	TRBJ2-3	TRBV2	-	TGTGCCAGCAGGGCCCCTGGGGGAGATACGCAGTATTTT	CASRAPGGDTQYF
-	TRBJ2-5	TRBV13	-	TGTGCCAGCAGCAACCAGGGTAGGGACCAAGAGACCCAGTACTTC	CASSNQGRDQETQYF
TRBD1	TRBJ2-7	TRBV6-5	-	TGTGCCAGCAGTTACGGACAGGGGATCTCCTACGAGCAGTACTTC	CASSYGQGISYEQYF
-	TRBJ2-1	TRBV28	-	TGTGCCAGCAGTCTTTCCTACCCCGCGGATGAGCAGTTCTTC	CASSLSYPADEQFF
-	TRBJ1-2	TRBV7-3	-	TGTGCCAGCAGCCCCACAGGGTCCTATGGCTACACCTTC	CASSPTGSYGYTF
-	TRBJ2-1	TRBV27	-	TGTGCCAGCAGTTTATCGAGGGACAATGAGCAGTTCTTC	CASSLSRDNEQFF
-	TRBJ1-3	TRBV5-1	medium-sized	TGCGCCAGCAGCTATACAGGACCCGGAAACACCATATATTTT	CASSYTGPGNTIYF
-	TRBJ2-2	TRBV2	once	TGTGCCAGCAGTGGCGTCGAGGGCGGGGAGCTGTTTTTT	CASSGVEGGELFF
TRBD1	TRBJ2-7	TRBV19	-	TGTGCCAGTAGTCTCATCCAGGGGGCCAGTCTCTACGAGCAGTACTTC	CASSLIQGASLYEQYF
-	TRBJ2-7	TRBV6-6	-	TGTGCCAGCAGTTACTCGGCGGGGAGCTCCTACGAGCAGTACTTC	CASSYSAGSSYEQYF
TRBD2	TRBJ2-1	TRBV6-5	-	TGTGCCAGCAGTTACGGGAGGGCTTTTTCATACAATGAGCAGTTCTTC	CASSYGRAFSYNEQFF
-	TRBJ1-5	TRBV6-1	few	TGTGCCAGCAGTGAAGCGAACAGGGATTTGGGTCAGCCCCAGCATTTT	CASSEANRDLGQPQHF
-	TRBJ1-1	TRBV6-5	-	TGTGCCAGCAGTTACGCCCCTCCTAGTCTCTACACTGAAGCTTTCTTT	CASSYAPPSLYTEAFF
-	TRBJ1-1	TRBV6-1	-	TGTGCCAGCAGTGAAAGGGGAGGGATCACTGAAGCTTTCTTT	CASSERGGITEAFF
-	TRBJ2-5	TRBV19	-	TGTGCCAGTAGTGCCTCCGGGACGGGAGAGACCCAGTACTTC	CASSASGTGETQYF
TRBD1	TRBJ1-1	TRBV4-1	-	TGCGCCAGCAGCCCCCACCGGACAGGGAACACTGAAGCTTTCTTT	CASSPHRTGNTEAFF
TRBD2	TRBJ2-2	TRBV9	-	TGTGCCAGCAGCGTGGTAGCGGGGGGGAACACCGGGGAGCTGTTTTTT	CASSVVAGGNTGELFF
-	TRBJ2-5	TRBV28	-	TGTGCCAGCAGTCTCCCCCAACGGGAGACCCAGTACTTC	CASSLPQRETQYF
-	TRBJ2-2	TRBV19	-	TGTGCCAGTAGTATAGTCTCGGCCGGGGAGCTGTTTTTT	CASSIVSAGELFF
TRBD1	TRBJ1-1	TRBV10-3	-	TGTGCCATCAGTTCGTCCAGGGGGGCGGAGACTGAAGCTTTCTTT	CAISSSRGAETEAFF
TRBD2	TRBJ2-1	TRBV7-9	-	TGTGCCAGCAGCTATAGCGGGTTAAGCTCCTACAATGAGCAGTTCTTC	CASSYSGLSSYNEQFF
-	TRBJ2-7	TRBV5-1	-	TGCGCCAGCAGCCGTGACAGAGCCTACGAGCAGTACTTC	CASSRDRAYEQYF
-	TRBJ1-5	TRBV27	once	TGTGCCAGCAGTTTGGTCAGGGGCAATCAGCCCCAGCATTTT	CASSLVRGNQPQHF
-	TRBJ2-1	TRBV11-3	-	TGTGCCAGCACCCTGGGAGTTCCGAGCTCCTACAATGAGCAGTTCTTC	CASTLGVPSSYNEQFF
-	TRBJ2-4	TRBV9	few	TGTGCCAGCAGCGTAGAGGGATATCAAAACATTCAGTACTTC	CASSVEGYQNIQYF